A single sample is the source of the 6 T cell receptor beta chains below, sequenced in a study of response to subunit inactivated influenza vaccine. In TCRdb, the RT-PCR reads were re-called with MiXCR into one record per CDR3 protein. The sample consists of around 520,000 distinct CDR3 sequences, roughly 23% of them appearing once. Sequencing used CD4+ T cells sorted from PBMCs, obtained 4 to 6 days after vaccination. Receptors originate from a man between 45 and 60 years old who received an inactivated influenza vaccine.

This clonotype was seen more than once but under ten times. The genes are TRBV18 and TRBJ2-7, with D unresolved. V lost 3 bases, J lost 2 bases, and 11 bases lay in between. CDR1 and CDR2 from the germline V gene are KGHSH and LQKENI. The CDR3 is 14 residues long. The CDR3 DNA reads TGTGCCAGCTCACCGATACAGACTGCCTACGAGCAGTACTTC. Its translation is CASSPIQTAYEQYF.

The rearrangement links TRBV6-2 or TRBV6-3 to TRBJ1-6; the D gene is possibly TRBD1 (6 bases). Between the trimmed V and J ends, which lost 5 bases and 10 bases, there was a span of 15 bases. The CDR3 runs 14 residues. Germline lookup yields CDR1 MNHEY and CDR2 SVGEGT. In DNA form, the CDR3 reads TGTGCCAGCAGTCGGGACAAGCCAGCATCACCCCTCCACTTT. Amino acids: CASSRDKPASPLHF.

The chain recombines TRBV6-1 with TRBJ2-2; D may be TRBD1 or TRBD2 (5 bases each). CDR3 length: 15 amino acids. V was pared by 6 bases and J by 9 bases, with 20 bases between. Looked up from germline, CDR1 is MNHNS and CDR2 is SASEGT. The CDR3 DNA is TGTGCCAGCAGACGGTCGGGGACCCGATCCCGGGAGCTGTTTTTT. Amino acids: CASRRSGTRSRELFF.

This chain links TRBV28 with TRBJ2-4, with a possible D match to TRBD1 (6 bases). Trimming pared 5 bases from V and 1 base from J, leaving 21 bases between. In germline, CDR1 is MDHEN, CDR2 SYDVKM. The CDR3 consists of 18 residues. The CDR3 DNA sequence: TGTGCCAGCAGTCCGGGACAAATGAATTTACCCGCCAAAAACATTCAGTACTTC. It translates to CASSPGQMNLPAKNIQYF.

This clonotype was observed a few times. This sequence joins TRBV12-3 or TRBV12-4 and TRBJ2-3; TRBD2 might be the D (5 bases). V lost 7 bases, J lost 2 bases, and 13 bases lay in between. This CDR3 contains 14 residues. CDR3 loop: CASKTTTTTDTQYF. The CDR3 nucleotides are TGTGCCAGCAAGACGACTACCACCACAGATACGCAGTATTTT.

This clonotype was detected only a few times. V usage is TRBV6-1 and J usage is TRBJ1-3, with 8 bases identical to TRBD1. J was trimmed by 0 bases and V by 6 bases; bases with no gene match: 4. Germline V lookup: CDR1 MNHNS, CDR2 SASEGT. The CDR3 length is 15 residues. CDR3 bases: TGTGCCAGCAGCCGGGACAGGTACTCTGGAAACACCATATATTTT. Encoded protein: CASSRDRYSGNTIYF.